This T cell receptor beta chain was obtained from a study of CD8 T cells in Susac syndrome. With random hexamers, reverse transcription was performed on about 0.5 to 1 ug of RNA. TCRdb redid the calling of the immunoSEQ multiplex PCR reads with MiXCR, one entry per CDR3 protein. The table shows approximately 160,000 distinct CDR3 sequences, with approximately 93% occurring only once. This receptor was obtained from a human donor with multiple sclerosis. The sample consisted of CD4+ T cells from PBMCs.

CDR3 nucleotides: TGTGCCAGCAGCTTACCCCAGGGGGCGCGGAGCCAAGAGACCCAGTACTTC. Translated: CASSLPQGARSQETQYF. The chain carries TRBV7-2 and TRBJ2-5; 8 bases are shared with TRBD1. The CDR3 consists of 17 residues. From germline, CDR1 is SGHTA and CDR2 FQGNSA. Trimming cost V 2 bases and J 1 base; bases outside gene matches: 9.